The clone carrying this T cell receptor beta chain was picked up one time. Trimming removed 6 bases at V and 9 bases at J, with 18 bases between. CDR1 is SEHNR and CDR2 is FQNEAQ in the germline V gene (reference sequence). The CDR3 spans 14 residues. The entry originates in a study of T cell changes during pregnancy in multiple sclerosis. Here immunoSEQ multiplex PCR was the method, and the copy in TCRdb shows in-frame clones only, minus some. The repertoire has about 53,000 clones, around nine tenths of them found once; the top ten carry 0.5%. This receptor was obtained from a female donor with multiple sclerosis, enrolled in a pregnancy study. The chain carries TRBV7-9 and TRBJ2-1, with D perhaps matching TRBD2 (6 bases). The sequenced sample was CD4+ T cells from peripheral blood mononuclear cells, obtained in the third trimester of pregnancy. The CDR3 nucleotides read TGTGCCAGCAGAACACTAGCCGCCCCGCTTGAGCAGTTCTTC. Its protein product is CASRTLAAPLEQFF.